The 8 T cell receptor beta chains listed next were all sequenced from one sample in a study of cytomegalovirus exposure and HLA in healthy donors. The PCR used 60 Vbeta and 13 Jbeta primers. The method was immunoSEQ multiplex PCR; TCRdb's version includes in-frame clones alone and lacks a portion of them. Reported are fewer than 85,000 clones; the ten largest clones contain about 13%. The sequencing input was PBMCs. These receptors came from a man aged 50 to 60 in good health and CMV-seropositive.

The CDR3, as DNA: TGTGCCAGCAGCTCCGGGACTAGCGGGGGGGCAGATACGCAGTATTTT. Translating it yields CASSSGTSGGADTQYF. This chain connects TRBV5-4 to TRBJ2-3; 16 bases map to TRBD2. J was trimmed by 4 bases and V by 3 bases; bases with no gene match: 2. Germline V gene lookup returns CDR1 SGHNT and CDR2 YYREEE (reference sequence). The CDR3 is made up of 16 amino acids. Full variable domain (rest looked up from reference TRBV5-4 and TRBJ2-3): ETGVTQSPTHLIKTRGQQVTLRCSSQSGHNTVSWYQQALGQGPQFIFQYYREEENGRGNFPPRFSGLQFPNYSSELNVNALELDDSALYLCASSSGTSGGADTQYFGPGTRLTVL.

J is TRBJ2-3 and V is TRBV5-1, with a possible D match to TRBD2 (6 bases). The V gene's germline CDR1 is SGHRS and CDR2 YFSETQ. The ends were cut back, 6 bases at V and 7 bases at J, with 18 bases in the middle. This CDR3 contains 14 residues. The CDR3 protein is CASIRGGDGNTQYF. CDR3 nucleotides: TGCGCCAGCATCCGCGGAGGGGACGGAAATACGCAGTATTTT.

The chain combines TRBV7-2 with TRBJ1-6; possibly TRBD1 for D (6 bases). The germline gives CDR1 SGHTA, CDR2 FQGNSA. This CDR3 comprises 14 residues. V was pared by 7 bases and J by 7 bases, with 14 bases between. This CDR3 reads CASTDTGRNSPLHF. DNA for the CDR3: TGTGCCAGCACCGATACAGGGCGCAATTCACCCCTCCACTTT.

V gene TRBV30 combines with J gene TRBJ1-5; D perhaps matches TRBD1 (5 bases). The CDR3 has 16 residues. The V gene lost 2 bases and the J gene lost 0 bases, with 14 bases spanning the gap. Germline V gene data show CDR1 as GTSNPN and CDR2 as SVGIG (reference sequence). The CDR3 DNA is TGTGCCTGGAGTCGAGGGGCGGGGGATAGCAATCAGCCCCAGCATTTT. Translation: CAWSRGAGDSNQPQHF.

The CDR3 loop is CAISSGTGLNYGYTF. In DNA form, the CDR3 reads TGTGCCATCAGCTCTGGGACAGGGCTTAACTATGGCTACACCTTC. This chain connects TRBV10-3 to TRBJ1-2, with 9 bases identical to TRBD1. The CDR3 is made up of 15 amino acids. In germline, CDR1 is ENHRY, CDR2 SYGVKD. V lost 6 bases and J lost 1; bases outside the gene matches: 6.

The chain combines TRBV19 with TRBJ2-1; a weak D match, TRBD2 (6 bases). The CDR3 loop spans 14 amino acids. Trimming pared 9 bases from V and 8 bases from J, leaving 20 bases between. In germline, CDR1 is LNHDA, CDR2 SQIVND (reference sequence). The CDR3 here is CASGLLGGRDEQFF. CDR3 nucleotide sequence: TGTGCCAGCGGTTTGCTGGGAGGTCGGGATGAGCAGTTCTTC.

The V call is TRBV5-4, the J call TRBJ1-2; 7 bases align to TRBD1. This CDR3 region has 13 residues. The V gene end was trimmed by 5 bases and the J gene end by 8 bases; junction bases not matched to a gene: 9. CDR1 and CDR2 from the germline V gene are SGHNT and YYREEE (reference sequence). The CDR3 coding sequence is TGTGCCAGCAGTAAGGGACAGTACTCCGGCTACACCTTC. This gives the protein CASSKGQYSGYTF.

The CDR3 here is CATNRVSSSGNTIYF. The CDR3 region has the DNA TGTGCCACTAACAGGGTATCGAGCTCTGGAAACACCATATATTTT. The J gene is TRBJ1-3, the V gene TRBV19; TRBD1 might be the D (6 bases). V gave up 10 bases and J gave up 0 bases, with 16 bases separating them. The CDR3 contains 15 residues. Germline V gene data show CDR1 as LNHDA and CDR2 as SQIVND (reference sequence).